This T cell receptor (beta chain) was captured in a study of tumor-infiltrating lymphocytes in primary liver carcinoma. The germline gives CDR1 SGHRS, CDR2 YFSETQ. Trimming left V 3 bases short and J 7 bases short, with 13 bases between. This CDR3 comprises 13 residues. From about 19-30 mg of unsorted bulk tissue, DNA and RNA were co-extracted together. Study-level results: It was tumor-adjacent and tumor-blood pairs that overlapped less than tumor region pairs did.

The input was approximately 500 ng total RNA; TCR beta cDNA was made from it with a constant-region primer. A slightly modified ARM-PCR protocol with three nested multiplex PCR rounds produced these TCR beta libraries. It was with TRBV1-TRBV30 forward primers and a C-beta reverse primer that the first two PCR rounds were run, at about 9 cycles each. TCRdb itself ran the multiplex PCR reads through MiXCR, one entry per CDR3 protein. This table holds roughly 86,000 distinct CDR3 sequences, 68% found once. With regard to this clonotype: What it recognizes is unknown.

The clonotype originates from a middle-aged man with primary liver carcinoma and hepatitis B virus infection. This rearrangement joins TRBV5-1 to TRBJ2-5; possible D gene TRBD1, 6 bases. Sequences were obtained from tumor-adjacent normal liver tissue. CDR3 nucleotides: TGCGCCAGCAGCTCGAAGCAGGACAGGACCCAGTACTTC. It specifies CASSSKQDRTQYF.